Listed here are 8 T cell receptor beta chains from one sample, sequenced in a study of T cell repertoires in cytomegalovirus infection. Antigen specificity for these receptors is unknown. TCRdb processed the reads anew with MiXCR; each CDR3 protein has one entry. The sample holds around 750,000 distinct CDR3 sequences; about 30% are singletons and the top ten take roughly 12%. The specimen was cultured CD8+ T cells from PBMCs, collected from culture after CMV antigen stimulation. The receptors here all came from a human donor in good health (CMV status not recorded). Some clones in this sample may be carry-over from other donors' samples.

This clonotype has at least ten counts. The J gene is TRBJ2-2, the V gene TRBV7-8; 10 bases map to TRBD1. CDR1 SGHVS and CDR2 FQNEAQ come from the germline V gene. With 2 bases clipped from V and 3 bases from J, the junction kept 3 bases outside the gene matches. The CDR3 is 16 residues long. CDR3 DNA: TGTGCCAGCAGCTTACTAGGGACAGGGGACACCGGGGAGCTGTTTTTT. Protein sequence: CASSLLGTGDTGELFF.

This clonotype occurred a few times. The gene calls are TRBV4-2 and TRBJ2-3, with 13 bases matching TRBD2. CDR3 size: 17 residues. The germline gives CDR1 LGHNA, CDR2 YNFKEQ. The junction had 12 bases not matched to a gene; V was cut back by 7 bases and J by 5 bases. Written as DNA, the CDR3 is TGTGCCAGCAAACTAGCGGGGGGGCCGTTCATGGGAGATACGCAGTATTTT. It yields the protein CASKLAGGPFMGDTQYF.

The CDR3 bases are TGTGCCAGCAGTGGGGCGGGGACCCATGACTATGGCTACACCTTC. Translating it yields CASSGAGTHDYGYTF. This rearrangement joins TRBV2 to TRBJ1-2; a possible D gene is TRBD1 (5 bases). Between the trimmed V and J ends, which lost 4 bases and 3 bases, there was a span of 15 bases. Germline assignment: CDR1 SNHLY and CDR2 FYNNEI. The CDR3 has 15 residues.

This clonotype has ten or more counts. The chain recombines TRBV7-3 with TRBJ2-3, with D possibly being TRBD2 (5 bases). CDR1 and CDR2 from the germline V gene are SGHTA and FQGTGA. CDR3 length: 14 amino acids. Trimming took off 5 bases at V and 1 base at J, with 10 bases between the two ends. CDR3 in amino acids: CASSRLGGTDTQYF. In DNA, the CDR3 is TGTGCCAGCAGCCGCCTCGGGGGCACAGATACGCAGTATTTT. Based on the CDR3 plus reference TRBV7-3 and TRBJ2-3, the full variable domain is GAGVSQTPSNKVTEKGKYVELRCDPISGHTALYWYRQSLGQGPEFLIYFQGTGAADDSGLPNDRFFAVRPEGSVSTLKIQRTERGDSAVYLCASSRLGGTDTQYFGPGTRLTVL.

The chain links TRBV20-1 to TRBJ1-2; D might be TRBD1 (6 bases). V was shortened by 8 bases and J by 4 bases, with 29 bases between the two germline ends. Germline-derived CDR1 and CDR2 are DFQATT and SNEGSKA (reference sequence). This CDR3 contains 17 residues. This CDR3 reads CSPHNRDKSIFGYGYTF. The CDR3 DNA sequence: TGCAGTCCACATAACCGGGACAAGTCTATCTTTGGCTATGGCTACACCTTC.

This clonotype showed up just a few times. The rearrangement joins TRBV5-6 to TRBJ2-1; 7 positions agree with TRBD1. Germline assignment: CDR1 SGHDT and CDR2 YYEEEE. This CDR3 contains 15 residues. V lost 9 bases to trimming and J lost 4 bases; unmatched junction nucleotides: 13. CDR3 loop: CATKKQGSLYNEQFF. CDR3 in DNA: TGTGCCACCAAAAAACAGGGGAGCCTTTACAATGAGCAGTTCTTC.

The chain uses TRBV15 and TRBJ2-2; no definite D call. The ends were cut back, 0 bases at V and 7 bases at J, with 3 bases in the middle. CDR3 length: 12 residues. Germline CDR1 reads LNHNV; CDR2 reads YYDKDF (reference sequence). The DNA for the CDR3 is TGTGCCACCAGCAGAGAGGGCGGGGAGCTGTTTTTT. Encoded protein: CATSREGGELFF.

The V and J genes are TRBV27 and TRBJ2-1; the D call may be TRBD1 or TRBD2 (5 bases each). The CDR3 extends over 15 amino acids. Germline CDR1 MNHEY, CDR2 SMNVEV (reference sequence). V lost 5 bases and J 4 bases, leaving 15 bases between the germline ends. The CDR3 region has the DNA TGTGCCAGCAGTCCCAGAATCGGGACGTACAATGAGCAGTTCTTC. Residues: CASSPRIGTYNEQFF.